Listed here is a single T cell receptor beta chain. The antigen is undetermined. These data originate in a study of response to subunit inactivated influenza vaccine. Findings and caveats of the study: A suggestion made by the authors is that each seasonal influenza vaccination recruits few new T cells.

This CDR3 has 15 residues. V shed 6 bases and J 1 base; nucleotides not matched to a gene: 4. The germline V gene has CDR1 MNHNS and CDR2 SASEGT. Each CDR3 protein is one row after TCRdb ran MiXCR on the RT-PCR reads. Of 710,000 or so distinct CDR3 sequences in the sample, approximately 15% were seen once. This chain joins TRBV6-1 and TRBJ2-2, with 8 bases that match TRBD1. The origin of this receptor is a man aged 50 to 60 who received an inactivated influenza vaccine. The sequenced sample was PBMCs from blood, obtained approximately 12 days after vaccination. The DNA for the CDR3 is TGTGCCAGCAGGGGGACAGGCGGGAACACCGGGGAGCTGTTTTTT. This encodes CASRGTGGNTGELFF.